This record concerns one TCR beta chain sequence. Its antigen is unknown. The sample comes from a study of T cell responses to AZD1222 COVID-19 vaccine. Findings and limits, study-wide: Nearly half of spike-specific TCRs reportedly target unmutated variant regions. Elevations in Spike-specific TCR breadth and depth followed administration of two AZD1222 doses. Baseline seropositives among AZD1222 recipients totaled only five or six.

Clones were read by immunoSEQ multiplex PCR, and TCRdb kept only the in-frame ones, dropping some. The table includes about 130,000 clones, approximately 91% detected once. The CDR3 length is 18 residues. Germline CDR1 is SGDLS and CDR2 is YYNGEE. Losses at the gene ends were 4 bases for V and 1 base for J; bases not matched to a gene: 11. This sample comprised peripheral blood, obtained 28 days after the second AZD1222 dose. This receptor was obtained from an adult who received the AZD1222 COVID-19 vaccine. The gene calls are TRBV9 and TRBJ2-4, with 10 bases fitting TRBD2. The CDR3: CASSSLEREGEAKNIQYF. For the CDR3, the DNA is TGTGCCAGCAGCTCCCTCGAGCGGGAGGGGGAGGCCAAAAACATTCAGTACTTC.